Each of the 2 T cell receptor beta chains below was sequenced from the same sample in a study of T cell responses to AZD1222 COVID-19 vaccine. Only in-frame clones appear in the TCRdb table, and some are missing; sequencing was by immunoSEQ multiplex PCR. The sample has some 120,000 clones; around 84% are singletons. The source was peripheral blood, collected 28 days after the second AZD1222 dose. The source is an adult who received the AZD1222 COVID-19 vaccine.

V and J are TRBV13 and TRBJ1-5, with a tentative D call TRBD1 (6 bases). CDR3 length: 15 residues. Trimming shortened V by 2 bases and J by 8 bases, and 16 bases separated the two germline ends. Germline V gene data show CDR1 as PRHDT and CDR2 as FYEKMQ (reference sequence). The DNA of the CDR3 is TGTGCCAGCAGCTTAACCCCCAAGGCAGGGGAGCCCCAGCATTTT. As protein: CASSLTPKAGEPQHF.

Only one count was recorded for this clone. Other nucleotide sequences from this sample produce the same CDR3. The chain couples TRBV20-1 to TRBJ1-2; D not resolved. CDR1 and CDR2 from the germline V gene are DFQATT and SNEGSKA (reference sequence). There are 11 residues in the CDR3. V dropped 3 bases and J dropped 8 bases, with 10 bases sitting between them. CDR3 loop: CSARGLGGYTF. The CDR3, as DNA: TGCAGTGCTAGGGGATTGGGCGGCTACACCTTC.